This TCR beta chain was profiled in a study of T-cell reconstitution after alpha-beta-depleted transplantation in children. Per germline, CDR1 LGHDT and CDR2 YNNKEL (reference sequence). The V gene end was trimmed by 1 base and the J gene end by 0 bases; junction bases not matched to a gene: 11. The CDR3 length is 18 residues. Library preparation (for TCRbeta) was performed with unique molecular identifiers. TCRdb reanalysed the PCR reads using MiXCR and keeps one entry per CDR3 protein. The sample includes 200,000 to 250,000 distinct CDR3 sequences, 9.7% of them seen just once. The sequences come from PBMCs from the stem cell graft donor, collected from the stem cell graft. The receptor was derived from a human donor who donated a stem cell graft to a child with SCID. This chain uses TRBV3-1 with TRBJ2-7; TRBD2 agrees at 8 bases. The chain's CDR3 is CASSQGSGGLRRSYEQYF. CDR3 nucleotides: TGTGCCAGCAGCCAAGGTTCGGGGGGGCTTCGCCGCTCCTACGAGCAGTACTTC.